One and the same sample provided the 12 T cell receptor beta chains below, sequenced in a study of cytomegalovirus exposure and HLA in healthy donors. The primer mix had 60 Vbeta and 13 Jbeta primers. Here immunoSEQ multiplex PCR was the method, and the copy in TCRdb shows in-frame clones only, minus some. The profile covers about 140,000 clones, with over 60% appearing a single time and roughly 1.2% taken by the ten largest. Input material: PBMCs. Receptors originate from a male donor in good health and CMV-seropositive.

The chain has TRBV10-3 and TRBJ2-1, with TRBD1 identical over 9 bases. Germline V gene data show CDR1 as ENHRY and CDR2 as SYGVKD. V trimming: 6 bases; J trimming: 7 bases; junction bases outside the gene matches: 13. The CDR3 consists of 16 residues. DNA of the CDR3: TGTGCCATCAGGATGACCGGGACAGGGTCCCTTAATGAGCAGTTCTTC. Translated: CAIRMTGTGSLNEQFF.

CDR3 in amino acids: CASSLGPAYNEQFF. CDR3 sequence (DNA): TGTGCCAGCAGCTTGGGTCCAGCCTACAATGAGCAGTTCTTC. V is TRBV5-6 and J is TRBJ2-1; D not certain. Deletions cut 0 bases from V and 2 bases from J, with 6 bases between. From germline, CDR1 is SGHDT and CDR2 YYEEEE. The CDR3 length is 14 residues.

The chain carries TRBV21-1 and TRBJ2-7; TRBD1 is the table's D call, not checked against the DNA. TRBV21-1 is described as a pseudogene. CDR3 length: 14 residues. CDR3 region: CARPRGTGPYEQYF. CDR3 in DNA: TGTGCCAGGCCACGGGGGACAGGGCCCTACGAGCAGTACTTC.

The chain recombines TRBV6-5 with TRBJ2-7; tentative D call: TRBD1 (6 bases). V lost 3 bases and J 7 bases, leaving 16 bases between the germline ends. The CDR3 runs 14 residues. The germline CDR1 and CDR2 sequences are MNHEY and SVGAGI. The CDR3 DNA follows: TGTGCCAGCAGTTATACGACAGGTACGCGGGAGCAGTACTTC. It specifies CASSYTTGTREQYF.

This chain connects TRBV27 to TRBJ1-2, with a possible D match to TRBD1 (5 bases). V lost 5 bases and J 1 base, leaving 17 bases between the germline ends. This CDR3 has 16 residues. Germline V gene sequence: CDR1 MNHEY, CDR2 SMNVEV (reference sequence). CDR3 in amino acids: CASSPLQGRVNYGYTF. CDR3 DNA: TGTGCCAGCAGTCCTCTTCAGGGTAGAGTTAACTATGGCTACACCTTC.

CDR3 region: CASEGTGDNQPQHF. The CDR3 bases are TGTGCCAGTGAAGGGACAGGAGATAATCAGCCCCAGCATTTT. V and J are TRBV2 and TRBJ1-5; 8 nucleotides align to TRBD1. The CDR3 consists of 14 residues. V trimming: 9 bases; J trimming: 4 bases; junction bases outside the gene matches: 8. Germline values: CDR1 SNHLY, CDR2 FYNNEI. Drawing the rest from reference TRBV2 and TRBJ1-5, the complete variable domain is EPEVTQTPSHQVTQMGQEVILRCVPISNHLYFYWYRQILGQKVEFLVSFYNNEISEKSEIFDDQFSVERPDGSNFTLKIRSTKLEDSAMYFCASEGTGDNQPQHFGDGTRLSIL.

CDR3 region: CASSFRAGQPQHF. CDR3 sequence (DNA): TGTGCCAGCAGCTTCCGGGCGGGTCAGCCCCAGCATTTT. This sequence joins TRBV27 and TRBJ1-5; D is unclear. Trimming took off 6 bases at V and 6 bases at J, with 12 bases between the two ends. The CDR3 consists of 13 residues. CDR1 and CDR2 from the germline V gene are MNHEY and SMNVEV (reference sequence).

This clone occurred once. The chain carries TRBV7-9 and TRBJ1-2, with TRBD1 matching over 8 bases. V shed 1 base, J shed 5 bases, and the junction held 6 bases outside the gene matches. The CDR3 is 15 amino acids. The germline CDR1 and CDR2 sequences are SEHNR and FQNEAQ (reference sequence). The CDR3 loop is CASSLGGQGLYGYTF. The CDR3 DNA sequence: TGTGCCAGCAGCTTAGGAGGACAGGGATTATATGGCTACACCTTC.

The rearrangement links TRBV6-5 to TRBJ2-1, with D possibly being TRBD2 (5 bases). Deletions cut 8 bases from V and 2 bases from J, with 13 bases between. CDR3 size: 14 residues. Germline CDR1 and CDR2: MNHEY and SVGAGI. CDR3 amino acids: CASFRGLAYNEQFF. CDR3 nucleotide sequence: TGTGCCAGCTTCCGAGGGTTGGCCTACAATGAGCAGTTCTTC.

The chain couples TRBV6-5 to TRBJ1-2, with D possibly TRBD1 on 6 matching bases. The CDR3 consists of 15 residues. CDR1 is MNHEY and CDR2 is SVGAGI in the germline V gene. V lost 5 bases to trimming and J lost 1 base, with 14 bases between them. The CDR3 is CASSQEPGHNYGYTF. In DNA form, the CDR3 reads TGTGCCAGCAGTCAAGAACCGGGACATAACTATGGCTACACCTTC.

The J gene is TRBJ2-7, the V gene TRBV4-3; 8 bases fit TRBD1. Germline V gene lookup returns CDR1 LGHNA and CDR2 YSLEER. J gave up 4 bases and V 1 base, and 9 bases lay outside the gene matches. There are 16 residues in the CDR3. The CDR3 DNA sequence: TGCGCCAGCAGCCAAGGGTTCGACAGGGGATATTACGAGCAGTACTTC. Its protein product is CASSQGFDRGYYEQYF.

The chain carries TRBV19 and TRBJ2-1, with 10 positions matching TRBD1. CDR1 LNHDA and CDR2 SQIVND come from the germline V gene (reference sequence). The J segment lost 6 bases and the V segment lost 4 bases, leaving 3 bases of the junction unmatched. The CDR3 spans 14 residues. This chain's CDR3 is CASSRDRGGNEQFF. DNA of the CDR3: TGTGCCAGTAGTAGGGACAGGGGTGGCAATGAGCAGTTCTTC.